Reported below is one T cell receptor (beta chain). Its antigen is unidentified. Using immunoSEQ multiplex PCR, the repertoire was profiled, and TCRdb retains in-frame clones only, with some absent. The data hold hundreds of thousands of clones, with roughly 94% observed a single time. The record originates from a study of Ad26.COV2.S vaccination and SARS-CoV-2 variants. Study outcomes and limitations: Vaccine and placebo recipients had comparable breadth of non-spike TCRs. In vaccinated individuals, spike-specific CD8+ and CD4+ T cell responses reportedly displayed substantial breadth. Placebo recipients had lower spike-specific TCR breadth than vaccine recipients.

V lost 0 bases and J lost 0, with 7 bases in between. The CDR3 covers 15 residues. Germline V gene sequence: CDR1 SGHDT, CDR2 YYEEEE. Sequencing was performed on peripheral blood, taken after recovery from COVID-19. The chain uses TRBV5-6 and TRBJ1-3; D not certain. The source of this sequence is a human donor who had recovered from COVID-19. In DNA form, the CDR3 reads TGTGCCAGCAGCTTGGGCGCAAGCTCTGGAAACACCATATATTTT. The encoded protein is CASSLGASSGNTIYF.